This T cell receptor beta chain is drawn from a study of T cell responses to AZD1222 COVID-19 vaccine. Regarding the study as a whole: Among the donors, most were white British and more were female, and clonal diversity was possibly underestimated. Nearly half of unique spike-specific TCRs reportedly avoided B.1.351 and B.1.1.7 mutated regions.

Clones were sequenced by immunoSEQ multiplex PCR, and TCRdb holds only the in-frame ones, with some missing. The sample carries 50,000 to 65,000 clones, about 88% recorded once. Pooling of second doses given at about 4 or about 12 weeks was done. On this clone: The target antigen is unknown.

The input for sequencing was peripheral blood, taken 28 days after the second AZD1222 dose. The receptor comes from an adult who received the AZD1222 COVID-19 vaccine.

CDR3 bases: TGTGCCAGCTCACGGACAGGGAACGAGCAGTACTTC. It specifies CASSRTGNEQYF. This chain joins TRBV18 and TRBJ2-7; TRBD1 matches 8 bases. The V segment lost 4 bases and the J segment 5 bases; nucleotides outside the gene matches: 1. The CDR3 covers 12 residues. CDR1 KGHSH and CDR2 LQKENI come from the germline V gene. Filled out from reference TRBV18 and TRBJ2-7, the complete variable domain reads NAGVMQNPRHLVRRRGQEARLRCSPMKGHSHVYWYRQLPEEGLKFMVYLQKENIIDESGMPKERFSAEFPKEGPSILRIQQVVRGDSAAYFCASSRTGNEQYFGPGTRLTVT.